This T cell receptor beta chain was identified during a study of T cells in localized non-small cell lung cancer. Findings of the study overall: Uninvolved adjacent lung showed peak T cell clonality, exceeding tumor. With higher T cell density in blood came longer overall survival. Heterogeneity remains possible, as sequencing covered one tumor region only.

The CDR3 contains 15 residues. Germline assignment: CDR1 MNHNS and CDR2 SASEGT. Deletions cut 6 bases from V and 2 bases from J, with 14 bases between. Profiling relied on immunoSEQ multiplex PCR, and the TCRdb table lists in-frame clones only, not all of them. Of 41,000 or so clones in the sample, 86% are singletons; the top ten hold roughly 7%. In regard to this clone: The antigen remains unidentified.

Specimen: peripheral blood, collected before any cancer treatment. V is TRBV6-1 and J is TRBJ1-5; maybe TRBD1 (5 bases). This receptor was taken from a woman aged 18-55 years with stage III lung adenocarcinoma. Written as DNA, the CDR3 is TGTGCCAGCAGCCAGGGTTCGGATCGCAATCAGCCCCAGCATTTT. Translation gives CASSQGSDRNQPQHF.